This TCR beta chain was sequenced in a study of early T cells in non-severe SARS-CoV-2 infection. Study-wide background: Sequencing of bulk RNA from unsorted whole blood was done, without chain pairing.

Trimming removed 3 bases from V and 2 bases from J, with 14 bases in between. The CDR3 is made up of 15 amino acids. Germline values: CDR1 SEHNR, CDR2 FQNEAQ (reference sequence). This clonotype was seen at least ten times. Individual cDNA molecules were tagged with unique molecular identifiers, the study reported. In TCRdb, the 5' RACE reads were re-called with MiXCR into one record per CDR3 protein. The sample has roughly 83,000 distinct CDR3 sequences; less than 11% are singletons. The sequencing used whole blood, collected at baseline. This sequence was found in an adult who was a healthcare worker with PCR-confirmed SARS-CoV-2 infection or an uninfected control (not recorded which). This chain links TRBV7-9 with TRBJ2-7, with D perhaps given as TRBD1 or TRBD2 (6 bases each). The CDR3 region is CASSLRGDPAYEQYF. The CDR3 DNA reads as TGTGCCAGCAGCTTGAGGGGGGACCCGGCCTACGAGCAGTACTTC.